This T cell receptor beta chain originates from a study of T cell responses to AZD1222 COVID-19 vaccine (dated by TCRdb to the early 2020s). The study in broad terms: Because spike-specific TCR depth and breadth did not differ between the two schedules, AZD1222 recipients who got a second dose at roughly 4 weeks were pooled with those who got a second dose at roughly 12 weeks. TCR sequencing covered 233 trial participants: 200 to 210 given two doses of AZD1222 and approximately 25 given two doses of MenACWY control vaccine. Trial participants were enrolled by age into subgroups of 18-55, 56-69 and 70-plus years, and around 150, 28 and 57 TCR-sequenced participants, respectively, were included in these subgroups. Overall study results and their limits: Reportedly, almost half of the unique spike-specific TCRs recognized epitopes lying outside the regions that are mutated in the B.1.351 and B.1.1.7 variants. Conclusions about previously exposed vaccinees are limited, since just five or six AZD1222 recipients were seropositive for SARS-CoV-2 at baseline. A significant rise in spike-specific TCR breadth and depth was observed after two AZD1222 doses relative to day 0 and relative to MenACWY recipients. Most participants were white British and females outnumbered males, and the authors suggested that clonal diversity may have been underestimated. In the small 56-69-year group, the increase in depth fell short of significance, most likely because of low power. Because no day 14 peak-response samples were available, repertoires were characterized only after the peak T cell response. CD4 TCRs associated with the vaccine covered the entire spike protein, and the dominant responses were in regions 160-218 and 743-854.

The time point label of this sample denotes: baseline before first vaccination. Vaccinee samples were obtained from the UK trials COV001 and COV002, which included a single-blind randomized controlled phase 2/3 trial of AZD1222 (ChAdOx1 nCoV-19) in healthy adults. Trial participant PBMC samples were collected at day 0 and day 28 after the second dose for TCRbeta chain sequencing. Of note for this clone: Its antigen is still unknown. Base-call qualities are not available, and no considerably larger clone is one nucleotide away.

From the cysteine up to the phenylalanine, the CDR3 has a length of 14 residues. Kept here is only the CDR3 DNA, which spans 42 bases and is read in frame from base 1. Deletion took 0 bases off V and 2 bases off J, with a span of 9 bases between the germline ends. Based on the germline V gene, the CDR1 and CDR2 sequences are SGHRS and YFSETQ. The CDR3 regions of human TCRbeta chains were subjected to immunosequencing. As for how the authors treated the data: Repertoire TCRs were matched against a reference library of SARS-CoV-2-specific TCRs generated with the MIRA antigen-specificity platform. Breadth meant the fraction of unique TCRs that were SARS-CoV-2-associated, whereas depth meant the fraction of total T cells that were SARS-CoV-2-associated. Using the MIRA data, each spike-specific TCR was mapped to the spike region that the TCR reacts to and placed in a CD4 or CD8 class. Log10-transformed breadth and depth values were compared by one-way ANOVA with Sidak's multiple comparisons tests. As stored in TCRdb, this immuneACCESS dataset retains in-frame rearrangements with V and J assigned. A fraction of the clones does not appear; measured against another copy, unresolved V genes explain less than half of the discrepancy, and the remainder lacks a known reason. V and J calls and clone size are given by that table; D and trimming were obtained from the DNA. The sample table records around 150,000 clones; roughly 92% of these occur just once. The top ten clones comprise about 0.6% of the sample.

This clonotype was obtained from an adult in good health. The specimen was peripheral blood, collected on day 0 of AZD1222 vaccination. The chain links TRBV5-1 with TRBJ2-7; confidence is insufficient to name the D gene. The base sequence is TGCGCCAGCAGCTTGGTGACACCACCCTACGAGCAGTACTTC. Translated, this gives CASSLVTPPYEQYF.